This T cell receptor beta chain was captured by sequencing in a study of blood T cell repertoires in COVID-19. On the study more broadly: Some COVID-19 samples were acute and others convalescent; all came from the United States, Italy and Spain. PBMCs, B-cell-depleted T cells, or T cells were the source of the cDNA or gDNA that made up the material.

Trimming cost V 1 base and J 1 base; bases outside gene matches: 10. CDR1 is LNHNV, CDR2 YYDKDF, per germline (reference sequence). This CDR3 comprises 18 residues. In the original processing: Counts of nucleated cells, estimated from reference gene primer amplification, were obtained. The protocol was immunoSEQ multiplex PCR, while the TCRdb copy is restricted to in-frame clones and leaves out a portion. V and J calls and clone size are copied from that table; D and trimming were computed from the DNA. Here the sample spans roughly 54,000 clones, around 93% being singletons. The rearrangement uses TRBV15 and TRBJ1-1; TRBD1 matches 9 bases. The sequence was obtained from a woman in her sixties with active or convalescent COVID-19. The specimen sequenced was peripheral blood. CDR3 in DNA: TGTGCCACCAGCAGAGGCAGGACAGGGGCCGCTCCGAACACTGAAGCTTTCTTT. Its protein is CATSRGRTGAAPNTEAFF.